Listed below are T cell receptor beta chains from one sample, sequenced in a study of blood T cells in healthy people across ages. TCRdb re-called the 5' RACE reads with MiXCR, one entry per CDR3 protein. The sample yields about 570,000 distinct CDR3 sequences, about 25% seen once. The sequenced material came from blood. All receptors derive from a woman aged 70-85 years in good health. CDR3s include the opening cysteine and the closing phenylalanine or tryptophan.

V gene | CDR3 protein
TRBV27 | CASRGLREGHEQYF
TRBV18 | CAGSLDRMETQYF
TRBV7-3 | CASSIRRQELAAFF
TRBV27 | CASSFRGYEQYF
TRBV9 | CASSAGDRAGYGYTF
TRBV11-2 | CASSFTLAGVSYEQYF
TRBV7-2 | CASTRGGRSYTF
TRBV6-2/TRBV6-3 | CASTQTGNYEQYF
TRBV7-2 | CASSSRHATSGSLNYEQYF
TRBV24-1 | CATSDPGRHLGNEQFF
TRBV20-1 | CSARDSGGLGYTF
TRBV11-3 | CASRAGGGANVLTF
TRBV12-3/TRBV12-4 | CASSLPAGQGGTPLHF
TRBV7-7 | CASSLGQGLYTGELFF
TRBV12-3/TRBV12-4 | CASSRDEYQETQYF
TRBV2 | CASSVTRQDSANYGYTF
TRBV7-9 | CASSFQRAYNEQFF
TRBV18 | CASSPRLQGAQSSYEQYF
TRBV7-9 | CASTTGTSGLNTGELFF
TRBV7-2 | CASSLGTSPNEQFF
TRBV5-1 | CASSRGQPRNTYGYTF
TRBV27 | CASSLKDPVIYGYTF
TRBV29-1 | CSVGTGAPETQYF
TRBV5-6 | CASRLTVNGEAFF
TRBV12-3/TRBV12-4 | CASTRTGLTSYGYTF
TRBV6-6 | CASSYPTGTGFGTQYF
TRBV7-2 | CASSLLGGAGTEAFF
TRBV20-1 | CSATDANYGYTF
TRBV6-2/TRBV6-3 | CASRWLRDRVGETQYF
TRBV2 | CASSGGGTQETQYF
TRBV11-2 | CACSLRWLAGGRNEQFF
TRBV30 | CAWSTGTLPNTGELFF
TRBV9 | CASSVSEGYEQYF
TRBV15 | CATSGTFLRDSQETQYF
TRBV20-1 | CSARDQGFYNEQFF
TRBV7-2 | CASSSDGGFSEQFF
TRBV12-3/TRBV12-4 | CASSSGRSSYNSPLHF
TRBV10-3 | CAIQGQTNIQYF
TRBV12-3/TRBV12-4 | CASSILPGQGIEELFF
TRBV4-1 | CASTGANYGYTF
TRBV20-1 | CSANEGRGWETQYF
TRBV29-1 | CSVYSGEEKLFF
TRBV20-1 | CARSGKETQYF